The rows below give T cell receptor beta chains drawn from one sample of a study of molecular identifiers for immune sequencing clone quantification. One entry per CDR3 protein, called by TCRdb with MiXCR from the PCR reads. The table records 460,000 or so distinct CDR3 sequences, around 25% of them present only once. Sequences were obtained from naive CD8+ T cells from blood, with Jurkat cell RNA spiked in. These receptors were taken from a human donor in good health. Some libraries in this study had Jurkat cell RNA spiked in. CDR3s include the opening cysteine and the closing phenylalanine or tryptophan. D genes are given only for firm matches. Size is omitted from some rows. Given values are once, few, many or a class for expanded clones.

V	size	J	D	CDR3	DNA
TRBV7-9	many	TRBJ1-1	-	CASSFTGGGYTEAFF	TGTGCCAGCAGCTTCACAGGAGGGGGGTACACTGAAGCTTTCTTT
TRBV5-6	many	TRBJ2-2	TRBD1	CASSEGQAYTGELFF	TGTGCCAGCAGCGAGGGACAGGCCTACACCGGGGAGCTGTTTTTT
TRBV20-1	-	TRBJ2-3	TRBD2	CSAYNTLAESTDTQYF	TGCAGTGCTTATAATACACTAGCGGAGAGCACAGATACGCAGTATTTT
TRBV12-3/TRBV12-4	many	TRBJ1-6	-	CASSFRGPWNSPLHF	TGTGCCAGCAGTTTCCGGGGCCCCTGGAATTCACCCCTCCACTTT
TRBV4-2	-	TRBJ1-5	TRBD1	CASSQEGTGQGNQPQHF	TGTGCCAGCAGCCAGGAGGGGACAGGCCAGGGCAATCAGCCCCAGCATTTT
TRBV5-6	many	TRBJ2-7	-	CASSRAGTAYEQYF	TGTGCCAGCAGCAGAGCCGGGACCGCCTACGAGCAGTACTTC
TRBV28	many	TRBJ2-3	TRBD2	CASSTLAGSDTQYF	TGTGCCAGCAGTACCCTAGCGGGTTCAGATACGCAGTATTTT
TRBV20-1	many	TRBJ2-7	TRBD1	CSARKGDRAYEQYF	TGCAGTGCTAGAAAGGGGGACAGGGCCTACGAGCAGTACTTC
TRBV3-1	-	TRBJ1-1	-	CASSQDDRGTMDPEAFF	TGTGCCAGCAGCCAAGATGATAGGGGGACCATGGACCCTGAAGCTTTCTTT
TRBV20-1	-	TRBJ1-4	-	CSASSGLTTNEKLFF	TGCAGTGCTAGTAGCGGGCTTACAACTAATGAAAAACTGTTTTTT
TRBV5-5	-	TRBJ2-7	TRBD1	CASSLGTGAVYEQYF	TGTGCCAGCAGCTTGGGCACAGGGGCTGTCTACGAGCAGTACTTC
TRBV5-1	many	TRBJ2-5	-	CASSLYQDQETQYF	TGCGCCAGCAGCTTGTACCAGGACCAAGAGACCCAGTACTTC
TRBV6-2/TRBV6-3	-	TRBJ2-7	TRBD2	CAVAVGGGYEQYF	TGTGCCGTGGCGGTAGGCGGGGGGTACGAGCAGTACTTC
TRBV19	-	TRBJ2-5	TRBD1	CASSITGGTETQYF	TGTGCCAGTAGTATCACAGGGGGCACCGAGACCCAGTACTTC
TRBV7-9	few	TRBJ1-1	-	CASSVDTNTEAFF	TGTGCCAGCAGCGTTGACACGAACACTGAAGCTTTCTTT
TRBV27	few	TRBJ2-5	-	CASSFRGLQETQYF	TGTGCCAGCAGTTTCCGCGGCCTTCAAGAGACCCAGTACTTC
TRBV4-1	many	TRBJ2-7	TRBD1	CASSREQGDEQYF	TGCGCCAGCAGCCGAGAACAGGGGGACGAGCAGTACTTC
TRBV30	many	TRBJ1-1	-	CAWTRVRGTEAFF	TGTGCCTGGACCAGGGTTCGTGGCACTGAAGCTTTCTTT
TRBV5-4	many	TRBJ2-7	TRBD2	CASSLVGLAEYEQYF	TGTGCCAGCAGCTTGGTCGGACTAGCCGAATACGAGCAGTACTTC
TRBV3-1	few	TRBJ1-4	TRBD1	CASREGDRGTDEKLFF	TGTGCCAGCAGAGAAGGGGACAGGGGAACAGATGAAAAACTGTTTTTT
TRBV7-2	few	TRBJ1-3	-	CASSPRVGSSSGNTIYF	TGTGCCAGCAGTCCCAGGGTCGGCAGCAGCTCTGGAAACACCATATATTTT
TRBV2	-	TRBJ1-1	TRBD1	CASSEVGQVIEAFF	TGTGCCAGCAGTGAAGTTGGACAGGTCATTGAAGCTTTCTTT
TRBV24-1	many	TRBJ2-2	-	CATSDLSTGELFF	TGTGCCACCAGTGATTTGAGCACCGGGGAGCTGTTTTTT
TRBV11-2	-	TRBJ2-7	-	CASSPIDTHSYEQYF	TGTGCCAGCAGCCCTATCGACACCCACTCCTACGAGCAGTACTTC
TRBV4-3	-	TRBJ1-2	-	CASSQDLVTNYGYTF	TGCGCCAGCAGCCAAGATCTTGTTACTAACTATGGCTACACCTTC
TRBV6-6	many	TRBJ2-3	-	CASSLELAISTDTQYF	TGTGCCAGCAGTTTAGAACTAGCCATATCCACAGATACGCAGTATTTT
TRBV7-9	-	TRBJ1-2	-	CASSDVATNYGYTF	TGTGCCAGCAGCGATGTTGCAACTAACTATGGCTACACCTTC
TRBV9	-	TRBJ2-5	-	CARRTAAHHAPPYF	TGTGCCCGCCGCACCGCGGCCCACCACGCGCCCCCGTACTTC
TRBV19	-	TRBJ2-7	-	CASSPWTSGVEQYF	TGTGCCAGTAGTCCCTGGACGTCGGGGGTCGAGCAGTACTTC
TRBV9	many	TRBJ2-5	TRBD2	CASSAGLADKDVQETQYF	TGTGCCAGCAGCGCCGGACTAGCGGACAAAGATGTCCAAGAGACCCAGTACTTC
TRBV28	-	TRBJ2-7	TRBD2	CASSPSGTSGWAYEQYF	TGTGCCAGCAGCCCGTCCGGGACTAGCGGGTGGGCCTACGAGCAGTACTTC
TRBV7-9	-	TRBJ2-1	TRBD2	CASSPDLAGEPYEQFF	TGTGCCAGCAGCCCGGATCTAGCGGGAGAGCCCTATGAGCAGTTCTTC
TRBV15	few	TRBJ2-7	-	CATTESLSYEQYF	TGTGCCACCACCGAGTCCCTCTCCTACGAGCAGTACTTC
TRBV24-1	many	TRBJ2-2	TRBD2	CATSAKLAEDTNTGELFF	TGTGCCACCAGTGCAAAACTAGCGGAAGACACGAACACCGGGGAGCTGTTTTTT
TRBV5-1	few	TRBJ1-2	-	CASSLEEVSSYGYTF	TGCGCCAGCAGCTTGGAGGAAGTCTCGAGCTATGGCTACACCTTC
TRBV7-6	-	TRBJ2-3	-	CASSSSGTYGTDTQYF	TGTGCCAGCAGCTCATCCGGGACCTACGGCACAGATACGCAGTATTTT
TRBV11-2	many	TRBJ1-4	-	CASSLARGLQEKLFF	TGTGCCAGCAGCTTAGCCAGAGGGCTTCAAGAAAAACTGTTTTTT
TRBV28	many	TRBJ1-5	-	CASRALLGNQPQHF	TGTGCCAGCAGGGCTCTTCTTGGCAATCAGCCCCAGCATTTT
TRBV19	-	TRBJ1-5	-	CASTDTGPQPQHF	TGTGCCAGTACCGACACAGGGCCTCAGCCCCAGCATTTT
TRBV6-5	few	TRBJ2-6	-	CASSMVPGANVLTF	TGTGCCAGCAGTATGGTACCTGGGGCCAACGTCCTGACTTTC
TRBV15	-	TRBJ1-3	TRBD1	CATIRSPGTGGRSSGNTIYF	TGTGCCACCATCAGATCACCCGGGACAGGGGGCAGAAGTTCTGGAAACACCATATATTTT
TRBV7-6	few	TRBJ1-2	-	CASSPGWGAREGYTF	TGTGCCAGCAGCCCCGGTTGGGGGGCGCGAGAGGGCTACACCTTC
TRBV30	few	TRBJ2-2	TRBD1	CAWASIDRANTGELFF	TGTGCCTGGGCCTCTATAGACAGGGCGAACACCGGGGAGCTGTTTTTT
TRBV14	many	TRBJ1-1	-	CASSSRVIVNTEAFF	TGTGCCAGCAGCTCCAGGGTTATCGTGAACACTGAAGCTTTCTTT
TRBV2	-	TRBJ2-5	TRBD1	CASSGTVDRADAETQYF	TGTGCCAGCAGTGGAACTGTGGACAGGGCTGACGCGGAGACCCAGTACTTC
TRBV2	-	TRBJ2-3	-	CASSDGTGTDTQYF	TGTGCCAGCAGTGATGGGACGGGCACAGATACGCAGTATTTT
TRBV28	few	TRBJ2-3	-	CASSFSVADRTDTQYF	TGTGCCAGCAGTTTTTCCGTAGCGGACCGCACAGATACGCAGTATTTT
TRBV12-3/TRBV12-4	-	TRBJ2-1	-	CASSLARGPPYNEQFF	TGTGCCAGCAGTTTAGCGCGGGGGCCCCCTTACAATGAGCAGTTCTTC
TRBV29-1	many	TRBJ1-1	-	CSVEANTEAFF	TGCAGCGTTGAGGCGAACACTGAAGCTTTCTTT
TRBV7-6	few	TRBJ1-1	TRBD1	CASLGFGQQGLKAFF	TGTGCCAGCTTGGGGTTCGGCCAACAGGGGTTAAAAGCTTTCTTT
TRBV4-1	few	TRBJ2-1	TRBD1	CASSQETGGSYNEQFF	TGCGCCAGCAGCCAGGAGACAGGGGGCTCCTACAATGAGCAGTTCTTC
TRBV7-9	many	TRBJ2-1	-	CASSSYPVGNEQFF	TGTGCCAGCAGCTCGTACCCCGTCGGGAATGAGCAGTTCTTC
TRBV24-1	few	TRBJ2-1	TRBD1	CATSDVTGDNEQFF	TGTGCCACCAGTGATGTGACAGGGGACAATGAGCAGTTCTTC
TRBV19	-	TRBJ2-7	-	CASVGPRSYEQYF	TGTGCCAGTGTGGGACCCCGGTCCTACGAGCAGTACTTC
TRBV19	-	TRBJ1-2	-	CASSMVADYGYTF	TGTGCCAGTAGTATGGTGGCGGACTATGGCTACACCTTC